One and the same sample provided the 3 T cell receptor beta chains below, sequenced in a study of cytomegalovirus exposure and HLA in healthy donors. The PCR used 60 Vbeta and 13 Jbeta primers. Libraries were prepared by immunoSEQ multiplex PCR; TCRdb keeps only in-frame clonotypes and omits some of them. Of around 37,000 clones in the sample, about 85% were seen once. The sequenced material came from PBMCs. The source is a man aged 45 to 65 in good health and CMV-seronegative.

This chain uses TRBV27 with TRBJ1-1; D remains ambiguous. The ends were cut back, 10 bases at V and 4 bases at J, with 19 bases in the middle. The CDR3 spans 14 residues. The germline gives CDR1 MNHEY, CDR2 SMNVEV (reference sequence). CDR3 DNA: TGTGCCACCCCGCGGCTCCAAAGGAGCACTGAAGCTTTCTTT. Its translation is CATPRLQRSTEAFF.

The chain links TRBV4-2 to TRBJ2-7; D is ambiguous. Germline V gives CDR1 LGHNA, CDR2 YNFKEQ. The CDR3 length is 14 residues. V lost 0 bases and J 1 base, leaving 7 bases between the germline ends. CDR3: CASSQDVKSYEQYF. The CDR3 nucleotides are TGTGCCAGCAGCCAAGATGTCAAATCCTACGAGCAGTACTTC.

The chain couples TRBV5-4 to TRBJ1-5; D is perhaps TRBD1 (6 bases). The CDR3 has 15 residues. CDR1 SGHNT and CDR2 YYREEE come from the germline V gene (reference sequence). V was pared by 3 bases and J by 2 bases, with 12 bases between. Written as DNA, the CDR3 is TGTGCCAGCAGCTCTCGGGAGGGGGGCAATCAGCCCCAGCATTTT. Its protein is CASSSREGGNQPQHF.